This T cell receptor beta chain was profiled in a study of blood T cell repertoires in COVID-19 (dated by TCRdb to 2019 to 2021). Notes on the research overall: The collaborator samples originated in the United States, Italy and Spain and spanned the acute and convalescent phases of COVID-19. Where available, HLA class I and class II types were taken from metadata supplied by the sample provider and were not determined by assay-based typing. The samples were drawn from the first 160 participants of the ongoing ImmuneRACE study and from roughly 1,300 subjects provided by 6 global collaborators. Subjects who had been exposed to COVID-19, were actively infected with it, or had recovered from it provided the deeply sampled blood TCRbeta repertoires that made up the dataset. The repertoires were released in a freely available public database intended as a resource for research on the immune response to SARS-CoV-2. The sample metadata nearly always contained a de-identified subject ID, COVID-19 status, age in years and sex. The prospective study material was composed of cDNA or gDNA derived from T cells, B-cell-depleted T cells, or PBMCs. What the research found in general, with its limitations: The amount of clinical and demographic metadata varied by source and participant and was provided uncurated.

Comment on this clone: This receptor's antigen is unknown. No qualities accompany the bases; no much larger clone lies one base away.

Collaborating institutions collected whole blood in K2EDTA tubes following their own protocols. For TCRbeta analysis, collaborator samples were shipped as frozen whole blood, as isolated PBMCs, or as DNA extracted from either sample type. TCRbeta CDR3 regions were amplified from genomic DNA by means of the immunoSEQ Assay, a bias-controlled multiplex PCR. In the source study's methods: The number of nucleated cells in each sample was estimated from the amplification of reference gene primers within the assay. To quantify the absolute abundance of each unique TCRbeta CDR3 rearrangement, sequence reads were collapsed and filtered. For each sample, productive Simpson clonality was calculated as the square root of Simpson's diversity index across productive rearrangements. The table comes from immuneACCESS by way of TCRdb, which keeps in-frame sequences with V and J called. Part of the clones is missing from these tables; in studies checked, under half for an unresolved V gene and the rest for unknown reasons. V, J and clone size derive from that table, while D and trimming were established from the DNA sequence. The sample table contains tens of thousands of clones; only one count was recorded for around 83% of them. Of the sample, 6.5% to 8% falls within the top ten clones.

CDR1 SNHLY and CDR2 FYNNEI were looked up in the germline V gene. Its CDR3 holds 15 amino acids, cysteine through phenylalanine. The retained sequence is limited to the CDR3, 45 bases, with the frame set at the first base. Germline trimming: 6 bases from V, 1 base from J; junction bases outside gene matches: 3. Sequenced material: peripheral blood. The V and J genes are TRBV2 and TRBJ2-3, with 11 bases matching TRBD2. The receptor was isolated from a human donor in a cohort sampled during active COVID-19. The nucleotides read TGTGCCAGCAGCGTAGCGGGAGGGGGCACAGATACGCAGTATTTT. Translated, it reads CASSVAGGGTDTQYF. With the portions outside the CDR3 filled from the reference TRBV2 and TRBJ2-3 genes, the complete variable region becomes EPEVTQTPSHQVTQMGQEVILRCVPISNHLYFYWYRQILGQKVEFLVSFYNNEISEKSEIFDDQFSVERPDGSNFTLKIRSTKLEDSAMYFCASSVAGGGTDTQYFGPGTRLTVL.